A selection of T cell receptor beta chains follows, all from one sample in a study of shared clonotypes between healthy human individuals. The method was immunoSEQ multiplex PCR; TCRdb's version includes in-frame clones alone and lacks a portion of them. The sample holds approximately 530,000 clones, roughly 95% seen once. The sample comprised naive CD4+ T cells sorted from blood. Receptors originate from a young woman in good health. Each CDR3 is given with its conserved first and last residue. The D gene is left open where the match is weak. A clone size is listed for some rows: how often the clone was seen (once, few, many), or a class if it is expanded.

J	size	V	D	CDR3	DNA
TRBJ1-2	-	TRBV28	TRBD1	CASSLNLGDRGRGYTF	TGTGCCAGCAGTTTAAATTTGGGGGACAGGGGGCGAGGCTACACCTTC
TRBJ1-6	-	TRBV7-8	-	CASSLVSNYNSPLHF	TGTGCCAGCAGCTTAGTATCGAACTATAATTCACCCCTCCACTTT
TRBJ2-1	-	TRBV19	-	CASKQDFSYNEQFF	TGTGCCAGTAAGCAGGACTTTTCCTACAATGAGCAGTTCTTC
TRBJ2-1	-	TRBV5-1	TRBD2	CASSLVGTSVLHGNEQFF	TGCGCCAGCAGCTTGGTTGGGACTAGCGTGCTCCATGGGAATGAGCAGTTCTTC
TRBJ1-1	-	TRBV19	-	CASTRGGGRPEAFF	TGTGCCAGTACCCGCGGCGGGGGACGACCTGAAGCTTTCTTT
TRBJ1-5	-	TRBV6-1	-	CASRRLKQINQPQHF	TGTGCCAGCAGGAGACTTAAACAAATCAATCAGCCCCAGCATTTT
TRBJ2-3	-	TRBV5-1	-	CAVSEWGLHTDTQYF	TGCGCAGTTTCCGAGTGGGGCCTCCACACAGATACGCAGTATTTT
TRBJ2-3	once	TRBV6-5	-	CASAQGGGTDTQYF	TGTGCCAGTGCTCAGGGAGGTGGCACAGATACGCAGTATTTT
TRBJ2-1	-	TRBV7-9	-	CASSPQAWDNEQFF	TGTGCCAGCAGCCCTCAGGCCTGGGACAATGAGCAGTTCTTC
TRBJ2-1	-	TRBV18	TRBD2	CASSPQSGSVLNEQFF	TGTGCCAGCTCACCCCAAAGCGGGAGTGTTCTCAATGAGCAGTTCTTC
TRBJ1-1	-	TRBV5-1	-	CASSLEEVPYTEAFF	TGCGCCAGCAGCTTGGAGGAGGTACCCTACACTGAAGCTTTCTTT
TRBJ2-5	-	TRBV4-2	TRBD1	CASSQRTGKETQYF	TGTGCCAGCAGCCAGCGGACAGGGAAGGAGACCCAGTACTTC
TRBJ2-7	-	TRBV5-6	-	CASSSSSSYEQYF	TGTGCCAGCAGCTCCTCCTCCTCCTACGAGCAGTACTTC
TRBJ2-3	-	TRBV5-1	-	CASSTGPKPPQYF	TGCGCCAGCAGCACTGGGCCAAAGCCGCCGCAGTATTTT
TRBJ2-2	once	TRBV7-6	TRBD1	CASSPRDSRAPGELFF	TGTGCCAGCAGCCCTCGGGACAGCCGGGCCCCCGGGGAGCTGTTTTTT